Below are 9 T cell receptor beta chains sequenced from a single sample in a study of CD8 T cells in Susac syndrome. RNA in amounts of roughly 0.5 to 1 ug was reverse transcribed with random hexamers. TCRdb used MiXCR to reprocess the immunoSEQ multiplex PCR reads, holding one entry per CDR3 protein. Seen here are a few hundred thousand distinct CDR3 sequences, over 75% observed once, and the top ten hold approximately 0.2%. The sequenced material came from CD8+ T cells from PBMCs. These receptors originate from a human donor with multiple sclerosis.

There are a few counts of this clonotype. The chain carries TRBV7-9 and TRBJ2-1; D gene unclear. The length of the CDR3 is 12 residues. Trimming took 9 bases from V and 7 from J, leaving 13 bases between them. Germline V gives CDR1 SEHNR, CDR2 FQNEAQ (reference sequence). The CDR3 DNA reads as TGTGCCAGTGGTCTTAGCAAGAATGAGCAGTTCTTC. It is translated as CASGLSKNEQFF.

The rearrangement joins TRBV6-4 to TRBJ2-7; no firm D call. The germline V gene has CDR1 MRHNA and CDR2 SNTAGT. V was shortened by 2 bases and J by 3 bases, with 11 bases between the two germline ends. This CDR3 is built from 14 residues. The CDR3, as DNA: TGTGCCAGCAGTGACGTCCTAAAGAGCTACGAGCAGTACTTC. This gives the protein CASSDVLKSYEQYF.

The chain is built from TRBV6-2 or TRBV6-3 and TRBJ2-1; the D is unclear. V was cut by 0 bases and J by 8 bases, with 5 bases left in between. The germline gives CDR1 MNHEY, CDR2 SVGEGT. CDR3 length: 12 residues. The CDR3 spells CASSYSTDEQFF. The DNA of the CDR3 is TGTGCCAGCAGTTACTCGACGGATGAGCAGTTCTTC.

The chain carries TRBV2 and TRBJ2-7; TRBD1 matches 8 bases. J lost 3 bases, V lost 9 bases, and 10 bases had no gene match. This CDR3 spans 14 amino acids. Looked up from germline, CDR1 is SNHLY and CDR2 is FYNNEI. The CDR3 coding sequence is TGTGCCAGTCTCCCCGGGACAGGAGTCTACGAGCAGTACTTC. Translation: CASLPGTGVYEQYF.

The rearrangement uses TRBV29-1 and TRBJ2-2, with D possibly TRBD1 on 6 matching bases. The CDR3 runs to 14 residues. Germline loops: CDR1 SQVTM, CDR2 ANQGSEA. The V and J ends lost 2 bases and 3 bases respectively, with 10 bases between them. DNA for the CDR3: TGCAGCGTTGAAAGCACAGGGTACACCGGGGAGCTGTTTTTT. This gives the protein CSVESTGYTGELFF.

The chain has TRBV18 and TRBJ1-1; maybe TRBD1 (6 bases). Deletions cut 6 bases from V and 1 base from J, with 15 bases between. This CDR3 spans 15 amino acids. Germline V gene lookup returns CDR1 KGHSH and CDR2 LQKENI. The DNA of the CDR3 is TGTGCCAGCTCCCCAGACAGGTGGACGAACACTGAAGCTTTCTTT. The encoded protein is CASSPDRWTNTEAFF.

This clonotype was counted at least ten times. V usage is TRBV6-1 and J usage is TRBJ2-7; tentatively, D is TRBD2 (5 bases). With 5 bases removed from V and 6 bases from J, the gap between germline ends came to 14 bases. This CDR3 contains 13 residues. Looked up from germline, CDR1 is MNHNS and CDR2 is SASEGT. The CDR3 is CASSPTSAGEQYF. The CDR3 DNA is TGTGCCAGCAGTCCTACCTCGGCGGGCGAGCAGTACTTC.

This chain joins TRBV11-2 and TRBJ2-7, with 8 bases that match TRBD1. This CDR3 spans 17 amino acids. J gave up 2 bases and V 4 bases, and 13 bases lay outside the gene matches. The germline V gene encodes CDR1 SGHAT and CDR2 FQNNGV. The DNA for the CDR3 is TGTGCCAGCAGCTCGGGACAGGTCGGAGGAAGAACCTACGAGCAGTACTTC. The encoded protein is CASSSGQVGGRTYEQYF.

The rearrangement uses TRBV23-1 and TRBJ2-5; TRBD1 agrees at 7 bases. TRBV23-1 is sorted into the ORF group, with uncertain function. The CDR3 is 17 amino acids. V dropped 2 bases and J dropped 3; count of bases not matched to a gene: 12. This CDR3 is CASSQPDWTGREETQYF. As DNA, the CDR3 is TGCGCCAGCAGTCAACCCGACTGGACAGGAAGAGAAGAGACCCAGTACTTC.